Below, one T cell receptor beta chain is given with its context. The sample comes from a study of OX40 agonist ivuxolimab in advanced cancers. TCRdb keeps only in-frame clones here, not all; method: immunoSEQ multiplex PCR. This sample yields fewer than 70,000 clones, of which around 90% are seen a single time; approximately 2.6% belongs to the top ten. Patients were ineligible given autoimmune disease history or systemic immunosuppression. The specimen was CD4+ or CD8+ T cells sorted from blood, collected in a trial of the OX40 agonist ivuxolimab. This sequence was found in an adult with an advanced solid tumor such as melanoma, head and neck, liver or kidney cancer.

The DNA for the CDR3 is TGTGCCAGCAGCTTAGAGGGGGCGCAAGCTGAAGCTTTCTTT. This codes for CASSLEGAQAEAFF. This chain uses TRBV7-9 with TRBJ1-1; TRBD1 aligns across 7 bases. The CDR3 spans 14 residues. Germline V CDR1 and CDR2: SEHNR, FQNEAQ (reference sequence). Unmatched junction bases numbered 5, after V lost 1 base and J lost 6 bases.